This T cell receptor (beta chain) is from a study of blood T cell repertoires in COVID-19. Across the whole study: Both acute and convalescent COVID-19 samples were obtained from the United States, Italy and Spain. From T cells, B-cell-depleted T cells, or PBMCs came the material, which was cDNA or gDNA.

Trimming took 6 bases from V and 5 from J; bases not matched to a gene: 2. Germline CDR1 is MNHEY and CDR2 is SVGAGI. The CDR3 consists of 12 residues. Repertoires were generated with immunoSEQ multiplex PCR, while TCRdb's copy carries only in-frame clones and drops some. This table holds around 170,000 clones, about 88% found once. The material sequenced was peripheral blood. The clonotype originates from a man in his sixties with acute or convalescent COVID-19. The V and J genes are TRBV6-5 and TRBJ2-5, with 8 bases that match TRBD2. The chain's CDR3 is CASRSGGETQYF. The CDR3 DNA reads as TGTGCCAGCAGGAGCGGGGGCGAGACCCAGTACTTC.